The T cell receptor (beta chain) described here comes from a study of blood T cells in healthy people across ages. This clonotype was recorded at least ten times. The CDR3 extends over 13 amino acids. Germline V gene data show CDR1 as DFQATT and CDR2 as SNEGSKA (reference sequence). The V and J ends lost 7 bases and 0 bases respectively, with 13 bases between them. A second PCR of 7 to 11 cycles used a sample-barcoded 5' primer and a J-beta primer mix. TCRdb ran MiXCR on the 5' RACE reads and lists one entry per CDR3 protein. The sample has around 650,000 distinct CDR3 sequences, approximately 30% seen once; the top ten hold 15%.

The gene calls are TRBV20-1 and TRBJ2-7; possibly TRBD1 for D (6 bases). What was sequenced was blood. The origin of this receptor is a woman older than 75 in good health. CDR3 bases: TGCAGTGTTTCGACAGGAATCTCCTACGAGCAGTACTTC. It translates to CSVSTGISYEQYF.